These T cell receptor beta chains were read from a single sample in a study of blood T cell repertoires in COVID-19. Measured with immunoSEQ multiplex PCR; TCRdb has only the in-frame clones, and not every one. The top ten clones hold roughly 5.6% of a sample with 60,000 to 75,000 clones, about nine tenths of them seen once. Material: peripheral blood. Receptors originate from a human donor in a cohort sampled during active COVID-19. CDR3s include the opening cysteine and the closing phenylalanine or tryptophan. D genes are given only for firm matches. Clone size is shown for a subset of rows, as once, few, many or a class of expanded clone.

CDR3	DNA	size	D	V	J
CASSMVPGNQPQHF	TGTGCCAGTAGTATGGTCCCCGGGAATCAGCCCCAGCATTTT	-	-	TRBV19	TRBJ1-5
CASSIFPSGRANNEQFF	TGTGCCAGTAGTATCTTTCCTAGCGGGAGAGCCAACAATGAGCAGTTCTTC	-	TRBD2	TRBV19	TRBJ2-1
CASSVGGTGAETQYF	TGTGCCAGCAGCGTTGGCGGGACAGGGGCGGAGACCCAGTACTTC	-	TRBD1	TRBV9	TRBJ2-5
CASSLAAGYEQYF	TGTGCCAGCAGCTTAGCCGCGGGCTACGAGCAGTACTTC	few	-	TRBV7-6	TRBJ2-7
CASSPGTESFPGVETQYF	TGTGCCAGCAGCCCCGGGACAGAGAGTTTTCCGGGAGTGGAGACCCAGTACTTC	-	-	TRBV3-1/TRBV3-2	TRBJ2-5
CASSDRGSYEQYF	TGTGCCAGTAGCGACAGGGGTTCCTACGAGCAGTACTTC	-	TRBD1	TRBV19	TRBJ2-7
CASSPPRTGPPLGTGELFF	TGTGCCAGCTCACCACCGAGGACAGGGCCTCCTCTCGGCACCGGGGAGCTGTTTTTT	-	TRBD1	TRBV18	TRBJ2-2
CASSELRGGSTDTQYF	TGTGCCAGCAGTGAACTGCGGGGCGGGAGCACAGATACGCAGTATTTT	-	-	TRBV6-1	TRBJ2-3
CASSSILAGGPLGGANVLTF	TGTGCCAGCAGTTCCATTCTAGCGGGAGGCCCCCTGGGCGGGGCCAACGTCCTGACTTTC	-	TRBD2	TRBV28	TRBJ2-6
CASSPDRLNEKLFF	TGTGCCAGCAGCCCGGACAGGCTTAATGAAAAACTGTTTTTT	once	TRBD1	TRBV11-2	TRBJ1-4
CASRPDREYSYEQYF	TGTGCCAGCAGACCCGACAGGGAATACTCCTACGAGCAGTACTTC	-	TRBD1	TRBV7-9	TRBJ2-7
CASSLAGLAGGSETQYF	TGTGCCAGCAGCTTGGCCGGCCTAGCGGGAGGATCAGAGACCCAGTACTTC	-	TRBD2	TRBV5-4	TRBJ2-5
CASSIQINEKLFF	TGTGCCAGTAGTATCCAGATTAATGAAAAACTGTTTTTT	-	-	TRBV19	TRBJ1-4
CASSLGGGSRSYNEQFF	TGTGCCAGCAGCTTGGGGGGGGGCTCTAGGTCCTACAATGAGCAGTTCTTC	-	-	TRBV5-4	TRBJ2-1
CASSPREPGELFF	TGTGCCAGCAGCCCTCGGGAACCCGGGGAGCTGTTTTTT	-	-	TRBV14	TRBJ2-2
CASSLSMSSEPLEQYF	TGTGCCAGCAGCTTAAGTATGTCGTCGGAGCCCCTCGAGCAGTACTTC	-	-	TRBV11-2	TRBJ2-7
CASSQGVSGNTIYF	TGTGCCAGCAGCCAGGGAGTCTCTGGAAACACCATATATTTT	-	-	TRBV3-1/TRBV3-2	TRBJ1-3
CASSKGTSGSLSYNEQFF	TGTGCCAGCAGCAAAGGGACTAGCGGGAGCTTGTCCTACAATGAGCAGTTCTTC	-	TRBD2	TRBV4-2	TRBJ2-1
CASSFSHLFLAGGDTQYF	TGTGCCAGCAGCTTCAGTCATCTTTTTCTAGCGGGGGGCGATACGCAGTATTTT	-	TRBD2	TRBV7-2	TRBJ2-3
CASSFGGREKLFF	TGTGCCAGCAGTTTCGGGGGACGCGAAAAACTGTTTTTT	-	-	TRBV12-3/TRBV12-4	TRBJ1-4
CATSAQAYGYTF	TGTGCCACCAGCGCCCAGGCTTATGGCTACACCTTC	-	-	TRBV15	TRBJ1-2
CASSPQGAGANVLTF	TGTGCCAGCAGCCCCCAGGGGGCTGGGGCCAACGTCCTGACTTTC	-	TRBD1	TRBV7-2	TRBJ2-6
CASSQDRGENTEAFF	TGTGCCAGCAGCCAAGATCGCGGGGAGAACACTGAAGCTTTCTTT	-	-	TRBV4-2	TRBJ1-1
CASSRRGTPGTDTQYF	TGTGCCAGCAGCCGCCGGGGTACACCTGGGACAGATACGCAGTATTTT	-	-	TRBV14	TRBJ2-3
CASSLATSGSMTDTQYF	TGTGCCAGCAGCTTAGCGACTAGCGGGAGTATGACAGATACGCAGTATTTT	-	TRBD2	TRBV7-8	TRBJ2-3
CASSPRAAGGTDTQYF	TGTGCCAGCAGCCCGCGCGCAGCGGGAGGCACAGATACGCAGTATTTT	-	TRBD2	TRBV9	TRBJ2-3
CATSSNRGGTGELFF	TGTGCCACCAGCAGCAACAGGGGAGGCACCGGGGAGCTGTTTTTT	-	-	TRBV15	TRBJ2-2
CATSDTRDRPPLNEQFF	TGTGCCACCAGTGATACCCGGGACAGGCCCCCCCTCAATGAGCAGTTCTTC	-	TRBD1	TRBV24-1	TRBJ2-1
CASRNRGLNQPQHF	TGTGCCAGTAGGAACAGGGGTCTTAATCAGCCCCAGCATTTT	-	TRBD1	TRBV19	TRBJ1-5
CASSQEAGALSGELFF	TGCGCCAGCAGCCAAGAAGCGGGGGCCCTGTCCGGGGAGCTGTTTTTT	medium-sized	TRBD2	TRBV4-1	TRBJ2-2
CASNRAGYYEQYF	TGTGCCAGCAACCGAGCGGGGTACTACGAGCAGTACTTC	-	TRBD2	TRBV6-5	TRBJ2-7
CASSLDRQGRIFSNQPQHF	TGTGCCAGCAGCTTGGATCGACAGGGCCGAATTTTTAGCAATCAGCCCCAGCATTTT	few	TRBD1	TRBV7-9	TRBJ1-5
CASSPKREAFF	TGCGCCAGCAGCCCCAAACGGGAAGCTTTCTTT	-	-	TRBV10-2	TRBJ1-1
CAISEFQDEKLFF	TGTGCCATCAGTGAGTTCCAGGATGAAAAACTGTTTTTT	-	-	TRBV10-3	TRBJ1-4
CASSLSGSGVLETQYF	TGCGCCAGCAGCTTGTCCGGGTCGGGAGTACTGGAGACCCAGTACTTC	-	-	TRBV5-1	TRBJ2-5
CAWSVGEGVTETQYF	TGTGCCTGGAGTGTAGGGGAGGGGGTCACGGAGACCCAGTACTTC	-	-	TRBV30	TRBJ2-5
CASSPQGAYTDTQYF	TGTGCCAGCAGCCCACAGGGGGCCTACACAGATACGCAGTATTTT	-	TRBD1	TRBV7-2	TRBJ2-3
CASSVGGTAKNIQYF	TGCGCCAGCAGCGTCGGGGGAACGGCTAAAAACATTCAGTACTTC	-	-	TRBV5-1	TRBJ2-4
CASSPTSASGNTIYF	TGTGCCAGCAGCCCGACATCGGCCTCTGGAAACACCATATATTTT	-	-	TRBV5-6	TRBJ1-3
CASSLEAGRMNTEAFF	TGTGCCAGCAGCTTGGAGGCGGGGAGGATGAACACTGAAGCTTTCTTT	-	-	TRBV5-4	TRBJ1-1
CASSITGYYGYTF	TGTGCCAGTAGTATAACAGGGTACTATGGCTACACCTTC	-	-	TRBV19	TRBJ1-2
CASSSRRGTDTQYF	TGTGCCAGTAGTTCCCGGAGGGGCACAGATACGCAGTATTTT	-	-	TRBV19	TRBJ2-3
CASSGGYTHEQYF	TGTGCCAGCTCAGGTGGTTATACTCACGAGCAGTACTTC	-	-	TRBV2	TRBJ2-7
CASSRRDPEGQYF	TGCGCCAGCAGCCGACGGGACCCGGAGGGGCAGTACTTC	-	-	TRBV5-1	TRBJ2-7
CASSSTGSGSYEQYF	TGTGCCAGCAGTTCTACAGGGTCGGGGTCCTACGAGCAGTACTTC	-	-	TRBV28	TRBJ2-7